This TCR beta chain is from a study of vaccination and CD4 T cells after COVID-19. Study-level results: Analysis of convalescent patients found that 304 of 307 vaccine-specific clones were spike mono-reactive. A median of 86.3% of reactive clones, in convalescent patients, became evident only post-vaccination.

Described treatment: approximately nine-day PBMC culture with coronavirus spike peptide pools or control peptides (ViraFEST assay). Notes on this clonotype: Its antigen is still unknown.

The assay that was used to sequence DNA from cultured CD4+ T cells was the Oncomine TCR Beta short-read assay. TCRdb analysed the PCR reads with MiXCR anew, one entry per CDR3 protein. The table lists about 5,900 distinct CDR3 sequences, roughly 51% of them singletons. Unmatched junction bases numbered 10, after V lost 4 bases and J lost 0 bases. Germline-derived CDR1 and CDR2 are SGHRS and YFSETQ. CDR3 length: 19 residues. The sequenced sample was CD4+ T cells from blood, cultured in vitro. J is TRBJ1-4 and V is TRBV5-1, with TRBD1 identical over 12 bases. The receptor was derived from a human donor who had recovered from COVID-19. CDR3 in amino acids: CASSLGTGGAGSTNEKLFF. The CDR3 bases are TGCGCCAGCAGCCTTGGGACAGGGGGCGCCGGGTCAACTAATGAAAAACTGTTTTTT.